Each of the 32 T cell receptor beta chains below was sequenced from the same sample in a study of blood T cell repertoires in COVID-19. Here immunoSEQ multiplex PCR was the method, and the copy in TCRdb shows in-frame clones only, minus some. The data show about 210,000 clones, with around 83% seen just once and less than 3.5% held by the top ten. Sequenced input: peripheral blood. The origin of the receptors is a man aged 45-60 years with active or convalescent COVID-19.

This rearrangement joins TRBV7-6 to TRBJ2-7; TRBD2 matches 12 bases. Trimming removed 5 bases from V and 0 bases from J; junction bases left unmatched: 2. Germline V lookup: CDR1 SGHVS, CDR2 FNYEAQ. The CDR3 is made up of 15 amino acids. The CDR3 region is CASSPSGRASYEQYF. In DNA form, the CDR3 reads TGTGCCAGCAGCCCTAGCGGGAGGGCCTCCTACGAGCAGTACTTC.

Only a few counts were recorded for this clone. The chain uses TRBV28 and TRBJ1-5; D perhaps matches TRBD1 (6 bases). V was clipped by 4 bases and J by 0 bases, with 16 bases between them. This CDR3 is 17 amino acids long. The germline CDR1 and CDR2 sequences are MDHEN and SYDVKM. CDR3 coding DNA: TGTGCCAGCAGTTCTTCAGGGGACCCTTATAGCAATCAGCCCCAGCATTTT. This encodes CASSSSGDPYSNQPQHF.

This chain links TRBV11-3 with TRBJ2-5, with D tentatively TRBD1 (6 bases). V was clipped by 1 base and J by 0 bases, with 6 bases between them. Germline V gene sequence: CDR1 SGHNT, CDR2 YENEEA. The CDR3 length is 14 residues. The CDR3 DNA reads as TGTGCCAGCAGCTTAGGGACAGACCAAGAGACCCAGTACTTC. As protein: CASSLGTDQETQYF.

The rearrangement joins TRBV30 to TRBJ2-5; 9 nucleotides align to TRBD2. The CDR3 has 15 amino acids. Germline CDR1 GTSNPN, CDR2 SVGIG (reference sequence). V lost 2 bases to trimming and J lost 1 base; unmatched junction nucleotides: 5. The CDR3 DNA reads TGTGCCTGGAGTAGGGCTAGCGGGGCCCAAGAGACCCAGTACTTC. This gives the protein CAWSRASGAQETQYF.

The gene calls are TRBV6-5 and TRBJ1-5, with D possibly matching TRBD1 (5 bases). This CDR3 has 12 amino acids. V was trimmed by 4 bases and J by 4 bases, leaving 5 bases between them. CDR1 and CDR2 (germline): MNHEY, SVGAGI. CDR3 coding DNA: TGTGCCAGCAGTTCAGGGAATCAGCCCCAGCATTTT. This codes for CASSSGNQPQHF.

This clone was observed a few times. The chain carries TRBV6-5 and TRBJ1-2; D is unclear. Trimming removed 8 bases at V and 1 base at J, with 8 bases between. CDR3 length equals 12 residues. The V gene's germline CDR1 is MNHEY and CDR2 SVGAGI. CDR3 sequence reads: CASARDNYGYTF. The CDR3 DNA reads TGTGCCAGCGCGAGGGATAACTATGGCTACACCTTC.

This clone was seen a few times. The rearrangement joins TRBV19 to TRBJ2-1; TRBD2 agrees at 12 bases. This CDR3 has 17 amino acids. Germline V CDR1 and CDR2: LNHDA, SQIVND (reference sequence). The junction had 7 bases not matched to a gene; V was cut back by 5 bases and J by 2 bases. The CDR3 spells CASSRSWTSGAYNEQFF. The CDR3, as DNA: TGTGCCAGTAGTCGGTCGTGGACTAGCGGGGCCTACAATGAGCAGTTCTTC. The variable domain in full, with the rest retrieved from reference TRBV19 and TRBJ2-1, is DGGITQSPKYLFRKEGQNVTLSCEQNLNHDAMYWYRQDPGQGLRLIYYSQIVNDFQKGDIAEGYSVSREKKESFPLTVTSAQKNPTAFYLCASSRSWTSGAYNEQFFGPGTRLTVL.

About this clone: The same CDR3 can be traced to other DNA sequences in this sample. The chain employs TRBV18 and TRBJ1-4; a weak D match, TRBD1 (5 bases). From germline, CDR1 is KGHSH and CDR2 LQKENI. The CDR3 is made up of 12 amino acids. Trimming pared 6 bases from V and 8 bases from J, leaving 10 bases between. The DNA for the CDR3 is TGTGCCAGCTCCCCTGGGGGGGAAAAACTGTTTTTT. Its translation: CASSPGGEKLFF.

The chain links TRBV4-3 to TRBJ1-1; TRBD1 aligns across 8 bases. Germline assignment: CDR1 LGHNA and CDR2 YSLEER. V shed 0 bases, J shed 4 bases, and the junction held 4 bases outside the gene matches. The length of the CDR3 is 15 residues. The CDR3 nucleotides are TGCGCCAGCAGCCAAGACAGGGGGCCAGGCACTGAAGCTTTCTTT. Translation gives CASSQDRGPGTEAFF.

The chain uses TRBV28 and TRBJ2-5; D not resolved. The CDR3 consists of 15 residues. V lost 2 bases and J lost 7, with 17 bases in between. Germline loops: CDR1 MDHEN, CDR2 SYDVKM. CDR3 in amino acids: CASSLRRKLFGTQYF. For the CDR3, the DNA is TGTGCCAGCAGTTTACGCAGGAAGCTGTTCGGGACCCAGTACTTC.

The rearrangement uses TRBV28 and TRBJ1-2, with 7 bases lining up with TRBD1. This CDR3 has 13 amino acids. The germline V gene encodes CDR1 MDHEN and CDR2 SYDVKM. V was clipped by 6 bases and J by 6 bases; unmatched bases: 7. Written as DNA, the CDR3 is TGTGCCAGCAGGGAACAGGGGAGAGATGGCTACACCTTC. It specifies CASREQGRDGYTF.

The chain combines TRBV7-9 with TRBJ1-1, with D perhaps TRBD1 (5 bases). There are 16 residues in the CDR3. Trimming stripped 5 bases from V and 5 bases from J, with 21 bases between. CDR1 and CDR2 (germline): SEHNR, FQNEAQ (reference sequence). CDR3 protein: CASSPSTTAGGTEAFF. In DNA form, the CDR3 reads TGTGCCAGCAGCCCATCCACCACCGCCGGGGGGACTGAAGCTTTCTTT.

The chain couples TRBV29-1 to TRBJ1-1; D is unclear. CDR3 length: 11 amino acids. The V gene lost 4 bases and the J gene lost 6 bases, with 9 bases spanning the gap. Germline CDR1 and CDR2: SQVTM and ANQGSEA. The CDR3 is CSVAGGAEAFF. DNA for the CDR3: TGCAGCGTTGCAGGAGGAGCTGAAGCTTTCTTT.

A few counts support this clone. The chain uses TRBV7-2 and TRBJ2-1; TRBD2 is a possible D gene (5 bases). Germline V CDR1 and CDR2: SGHTA, FQGNSA. With 3 bases removed from V and 6 bases from J, the gap between germline ends came to 12 bases. This CDR3 comprises 14 residues. CDR3 amino acids: CASSFAGASNEQFF. CDR3 coding DNA: TGTGCCAGCAGCTTCGCGGGTGCCTCCAATGAGCAGTTCTTC. The entire variable domain, with the rest obtained from reference TRBV7-2 and TRBJ2-1, is as follows: GAGVSQSPSNKVTEKGKDVELRCDPISGHTALYWYRQSLGQGLEFLIYFQGNSAPDKSGLPSDRFSAERTGGSVSTLTIQRTQQEDSAVYLCASSFAGASNEQFFGPGTRLTVL.

The rearrangement links TRBV3-1 (or the pseudogene TRBV3-2) to TRBJ1-1; a weak D match, TRBD1 (6 bases). The CDR3 spans 12 residues. V lost 0 bases and J 10 bases, leaving 9 bases between the germline ends. Germline CDR1 is LGHDT and CDR2 is YNNKEL (reference sequence). The CDR3 reads CASSQDTGTAFF. In nucleotides, the CDR3 is TGTGCCAGCAGCCAAGATACAGGGACAGCTTTCTTT.

A remark on this clone: Distinct nucleotide sequences in the sample also encode this CDR3. V and J are TRBV15 and TRBJ1-5, with D unresolved. The V gene's germline CDR1 is LNHNV and CDR2 YYDKDF (reference sequence). The CDR3 is made up of 13 amino acids. The germline V and J ends were trimmed by 0 bases and 4 bases, with 4 bases remaining between them. The CDR3 protein is CATSRDRNQPQHF. CDR3 bases: TGTGCCACCAGCAGAGATCGGAATCAGCCCCAGCATTTT.

J is TRBJ2-1 and V is TRBV27, with 10 bases that match TRBD1. With 5 bases clipped from V and 6 bases from J, the junction kept 7 bases outside the gene matches. The length of the CDR3 is 15 residues. Germline V lookup: CDR1 MNHEY, CDR2 SMNVEV (reference sequence). Here the CDR3 reads CASSPGQGEVNEQFF. In DNA, the CDR3 is TGTGCCAGCAGTCCCGGACAGGGGGAAGTCAATGAGCAGTTCTTC.

The rearrangement uses TRBV7-9 and TRBJ1-1; the D gene is possibly TRBD1 (6 bases). Trimming cost V 5 bases and J 6 bases, with 19 bases left between them. Germline V gene data show CDR1 as SEHNR and CDR2 as FQNEAQ (reference sequence). The CDR3 sequence is 15 residues long. This chain's CDR3 is CASSRGVGAYAEAFF. The CDR3 nucleotides are TGTGCCAGCAGCCGTGGCGTGGGGGCGTACGCTGAAGCTTTCTTT.

The chain links TRBV30 to TRBJ1-4, with D possibly TRBD1 on 5 matching bases. The V and J ends lost 0 bases and 4 bases respectively, with 9 bases between them. In germline, CDR1 is GTSNPN, CDR2 SVGIG (reference sequence). The CDR3 contains 14 residues. CDR3 in DNA: TGTGCCTGGAGTGTACGGGGGGTTAATGAAAAACTGTTTTTT. It encodes CAWSVRGVNEKLFF.

The V gene is TRBV2, the J gene TRBJ1-1, with D hard to call. Per the germline V gene, CDR1 is SNHLY and CDR2 is FYNNEI. The CDR3 sequence is 13 residues long. Trimming removed 0 bases at V and 9 bases at J, with 11 bases between. Written as DNA, the CDR3 is TGTGCCAGCAGTGAAGCGACTCTTAGTCAAGCTTTCTTT. It translates to CASSEATLSQAFF.

A single count supports this clone. This chain links TRBV30 with TRBJ2-2; weak D call: TRBD1 (6 bases). Germline V CDR1 and CDR2: GTSNPN, SVGIG (reference sequence). CDR3 length equals 14 residues. The V end was cut by 3 bases, the J end by 6 bases, with 14 bases between. For the CDR3, the DNA is TGTGCCTGGAGCCTAGGGGGTAGTCCCGGGGAGCTGTTTTTT. It translates to CAWSLGGSPGELFF.

The rearrangement links TRBV29-1 to TRBJ1-2; D may be TRBD1 (6 bases). The germline gives CDR1 SQVTM, CDR2 ANQGSEA. The CDR3 length is 11 residues. Trimming took off 6 bases at V and 6 bases at J, with 11 bases between the two ends. The CDR3 DNA reads as TGCAGCGTCCAACAGGGAAATGGCTACACCTTC. Translated: CSVQQGNGYTF.

The CDR3 protein is CSVRQGQGSEQYF. The CDR3 DNA reads TGCAGCGTCCGTCAGGGACAAGGAAGCGAGCAGTACTTC. The chain is built from TRBV29-1 and TRBJ2-7, with a tentative D call TRBD1 (6 bases). Germline V lookup: CDR1 SQVTM, CDR2 ANQGSEA. The CDR3 is 13 amino acids. V was shortened by 6 bases and J by 6 bases, with 18 bases between the two germline ends.

The CDR3 DNA is TGCAGCGTTGGGACAGAGAGCTATGGCTACACCTTC. Residues: CSVGTESYGYTF. V usage is TRBV29-1 and J usage is TRBJ1-2, with D tentatively TRBD1 (6 bases). V shed 4 bases and J shed 4 bases, with 10 bases lying between them. In germline, CDR1 is SQVTM, CDR2 ANQGSEA. There are 12 residues in the CDR3.

In nucleotides, the CDR3 is TGTGCCAGTAACTCGGGACAGACTGGAAACACCATATATTTT. It codes for CASNSGQTGNTIYF. The chain recombines TRBV19 with TRBJ1-3, with TRBD1 matching over 7 bases. CDR1 and CDR2 (germline): LNHDA, SQIVND (reference sequence). The CDR3 has 14 residues. V was clipped by 7 bases and J by 2 bases; unmatched bases: 5.

The chain employs TRBV11-3 and TRBJ2-7, with 8 positions matching TRBD1. This CDR3 contains 15 residues. The J segment lost 7 bases and the V segment lost 0 bases, leaving 8 bases of the junction unmatched. CDR1 SGHNT and CDR2 YENEEA come from the germline V gene. The CDR3 bases are TGTGCCAGCAGCTTAGATCCCGGCAGGGGGCGAGAGCAGTACTTC. Protein sequence: CASSLDPGRGREQYF.

This clone appeared once. The V gene is TRBV5-4, the J gene TRBJ1-2, with TRBD1 identical over 8 bases. Losses at the gene ends were 4 bases for V and 7 bases for J; bases not matched to a gene: 12. Per the germline V gene, CDR1 is SGHNT and CDR2 is YYREEE (reference sequence). This CDR3 region has 15 residues. DNA of the CDR3: TGTGCCAGCAGCCCCGGACAGGGCCTAATGGGTGGCTACACCTTC. It codes for CASSPGQGLMGGYTF.

The chain combines TRBV6-6 with TRBJ1-3, with D possibly being TRBD1 (6 bases). The CDR3 covers 15 residues. The V gene lost 7 bases and the J gene lost 0 bases, with 13 bases spanning the gap. Germline CDR1 and CDR2: MNHNY and SVGAGI (reference sequence). This CDR3 is CASNRDTISGNTIYF. The CDR3 DNA reads TGTGCCAGCAATCGGGACACCATCTCTGGAAACACCATATATTTT.

The rearrangement joins TRBV7-9 to TRBJ1-2; TRBD1 matches at 8 bases. Germline-derived CDR1 and CDR2 are SEHNR and FQNEAQ (reference sequence). CDR3 length equals 15 residues. V gave up 1 base and J gave up 8 bases; unmatched junction bases: 9. Here the CDR3 DNA reads TGTGCCAGCAGCTTAGGGCAGGGGGCAAAGGGAGGCTACACCTTC. The encoded protein is CASSLGQGAKGGYTF.

This clone showed up just a few times. The chain uses TRBV10-3 and TRBJ1-1; 7 bases fit TRBD1. CDR1 and CDR2 from the germline V gene are ENHRY and SYGVKD. The CDR3 runs 13 residues. Unmatched junction bases numbered 6, after V lost 7 bases and J lost 4 bases. CDR3 sequence: CAITGGRGTEAFF. CDR3 nucleotides: TGTGCCATCACAGGGGGAAGGGGCACTGAAGCTTTCTTT.

The chain is built from TRBV11-2 and TRBJ1-4, with 9 nucleotides matching TRBD1. CDR3 length: 16 residues. Germline trimming cut 4 bases from V and 3 bases from J; bases unmatched to any gene: 6. Germline values: CDR1 SGHAT, CDR2 FQNNGV. DNA of the CDR3: TGTGCCAGCAGCTCCCCCGGGACAGGGTCTAATGAAAAACTGTTTTTT. Its protein is CASSSPGTGSNEKLFF.

The chain couples TRBV4-3 to TRBJ1-6; no clear D gene. Trimming left V 0 bases short and J 9 bases short, with 6 bases between. The CDR3 contains 13 residues. Germline V gene data show CDR1 as LGHNA and CDR2 as YSLEER. CDR3 DNA sequence: TGCGCCAGCAGCCAAGAACTGCGTTCACCCCTCCACTTT. Residues: CASSQELRSPLHF.